This is a list of T cell receptor beta chains from one sample in a study of cytomegalovirus exposure and HLA in healthy donors. Libraries were prepared by immunoSEQ multiplex PCR; TCRdb keeps only in-frame clonotypes and omits some of them. The profile covers approximately 180,000 clones, with around 81% appearing a single time and about 2% taken by the ten largest. The specimen was PBMCs. Receptors originate from a woman aged 25 to 39 in good health and CMV-seronegative. The CDR3 runs from the conserved cysteine through the conserved F or W. D genes are given only for firm matches. A clone size is listed for some rows: how often the clone was seen (once, few, many), or a class if it is expanded.

CDR3aa	CDR3nt	abundance	v_gene	j_gene	d_gene
CASSRGILAGTPSGQFF	TGTGCCAGCAGCCGGGGGATATTAGCGGGAACGCCTAGTGGGCAGTTCTTC	-	TRBV9	TRBJ2-1	TRBD2
CASSMVLAGTGADTQYF	TGTGCCAGTAGTATGGTTTTGGCGGGGACGGGCGCAGATACGCAGTATTTT	-	TRBV19	TRBJ2-3	-
CASSADRGPPKETQYF	TGCGCCAGCAGCGCAGACAGGGGCCCACCTAAAGAGACCCAGTACTTC	-	TRBV5-1	TRBJ2-5	TRBD1
CASSMDRGWNTIYF	TGCGCCAGCAGCATGGACAGGGGTTGGAACACCATATATTTT	-	TRBV5-1	TRBJ1-3	TRBD1
CASSQEWAGSLEKLFF	TGCGCCAGCAGCCAAGAATGGGCAGGGTCCCTTGAAAAACTGTTTTTT	-	TRBV4-1	TRBJ1-4	-
CASRTSGHEQYF	TGTGCCAGCCGGACTAGCGGCCACGAGCAGTACTTC	-	TRBV5-4	TRBJ2-7	TRBD2
CASSRSSVSSYNEQFF	TGTGCCAGTAGTAGGTCGAGCGTAAGCTCCTACAATGAGCAGTTCTTC	-	TRBV19	TRBJ2-1	-
CASTFWGVQNGYTF	TGTGCCAGCACCTTTTGGGGGGTACAGAATGGCTACACCTTC	-	TRBV7-2	TRBJ1-2	-
CASSEIMGTGHEQYF	TGTGCCAGCAGTGAAATTATGGGGACAGGGCACGAGCAGTACTTC	-	TRBV6-1	TRBJ2-7	TRBD1
CASSDDRGWNTGELFF	TGTGCCAGCAGTGATGACAGGGGCTGGAACACCGGGGAGCTGTTTTTT	-	TRBV6-1	TRBJ2-2	TRBD1
CAITDDRGGGSSYNEQFF	TGTGCCATCACCGACGACAGGGGCGGCGGGAGCTCCTACAATGAGCAGTTCTTC	-	TRBV10-3	TRBJ2-1	-
CSVEGLAGVGTDTQYF	TGCAGCGTTGAGGGACTAGCGGGAGTCGGCACAGATACGCAGTATTTT	-	TRBV29-1	TRBJ2-3	TRBD2
CASSLGSGRAGEYEQYF	TGCGCCAGCAGCCTGGGGTCGGGAAGAGCGGGAGAATACGAGCAGTACTTC	-	TRBV5-1	TRBJ2-7	TRBD2
CASSTTAGGPYEQYF	TGTGCCAGTAGTACTACGGCGGGAGGGCCCTACGAGCAGTACTTC	-	TRBV19	TRBJ2-7	TRBD2
CASSYSRQGIGELFF	TGTGCCAGCAGTTACTCCCGACAGGGGATCGGGGAGCTGTTTTTT	-	TRBV6-5	TRBJ2-2	TRBD1
CASSDSGTVNEKLFF	TGTGCCAGCAGTGATTCCGGGACAGTGAATGAAAAACTGTTTTTT	-	TRBV6-1	TRBJ1-4	TRBD1
CASSGAGTGGGKLFF	TGTGCCAGCAGTGGAGCCGGGACAGGGGGCGGAAAACTGTTTTTT	-	TRBV2	TRBJ1-4	TRBD1
CASSLARRGDRARELFF	TGTGCCAGCAGCTTAGCCAGGCGAGGGGACAGGGCCCGGGAGCTGTTTTTT	-	TRBV7-9	TRBJ2-2	TRBD1
CSSSLILDRVNEKLFF	TGTTCCAGCAGCCTAATTTTGGACAGGGTTAATGAAAAACTGTTTTTT	-	TRBV7-9	TRBJ1-4	TRBD1
CASSLATGYNSPLHF	TGTGCCAGCAGCCTCGCGACAGGCTATAATTCACCCCTCCACTTT	-	TRBV11-3	TRBJ1-6	-
CASMLSEETQYF	TGCGCCAGCATGTTGAGTGAAGAGACCCAGTACTTC	once	TRBV5-1	TRBJ2-5	-
CASSAPSGGPTDTQYF	TGTGCCAGCAGTGCGCCGAGCGGGGGGCCCACAGATACGCAGTATTTT	-	TRBV6-1	TRBJ2-3	TRBD2
CASSSPQGPGELFF	TGTGCCAGCAGTTCCCCACAGGGGCCAGGGGAGCTGTTTTTT	-	TRBV6-6	TRBJ2-2	TRBD1
CASSPASGRNEQYF	TGTGCCAGCAGTCCCGCTAGCGGGAGAAACGAGCAGTACTTC	-	TRBV6-6	TRBJ2-7	TRBD2
CASSPFDRDGYTF	TGTGCCAGCTCACCTTTTGACAGGGACGGCTACACCTTC	-	TRBV18	TRBJ1-2	TRBD1
CASSPGSDMAKNIQYF	TGTGCCAGCAGTCCGGGGAGCGATATGGCCAAAAACATTCAGTACTTC	-	TRBV28	TRBJ2-4	-
CASSLGNTGSQHYEQYF	TGTGCCAGCAGCTTAGGGAATACAGGCTCTCAGCACTACGAGCAGTACTTC	-	TRBV7-9	TRBJ2-7	-
CASSLPGDEKLFF	TGTGCCAGCAGCCTTCCAGGGGACGAAAAACTGTTTTTT	-	TRBV5-4	TRBJ1-4	-
CASSHQSGGAYNEQFF	TGCGCCAGCAGCCACCAGAGCGGGGGGGCGTATAATGAGCAGTTCTTC	-	TRBV4-3	TRBJ2-1	TRBD2
CASSLGQGDEQYF	TGTGCCAGCAGCTTAGGACAGGGTGATGAGCAGTACTTC	-	TRBV7-9	TRBJ2-5	TRBD1
CASSLEEVGTEAFF	TGTGCCAGCAGCCTTGAGGAGGTAGGGACTGAAGCTTTCTTT	-	TRBV21-1	TRBJ1-1	-
CASSLNRARMNTEAFF	TGTGCCAGCAGCTTGAACAGGGCCCGCATGAACACTGAAGCTTTCTTT	once	TRBV7-2	TRBJ1-1	-
CASSLSTGLMYSNQPQHF	TGTGCCAGCAGTTTAAGCACAGGGCTCATGTATAGCAATCAGCCCCAGCATTTT	-	TRBV28	TRBJ1-5	-
CSVGTGRLHGYTF	TGCAGCGTTGGGACAGGGCGATTACATGGCTACACCTTC	once	TRBV29-1	TRBJ1-2	TRBD1
CASTTRLAGAYEQFF	TGTGCCAGCACCACACGACTAGCGGGAGCCTATGAGCAGTTCTTC	-	TRBV28	TRBJ2-1	TRBD2
CASSLATSGGQETQYF	TGTGCCAGCAGTTTGGCGACTAGCGGGGGACAAGAGACCCAGTACTTC	few	TRBV28	TRBJ2-5	TRBD2